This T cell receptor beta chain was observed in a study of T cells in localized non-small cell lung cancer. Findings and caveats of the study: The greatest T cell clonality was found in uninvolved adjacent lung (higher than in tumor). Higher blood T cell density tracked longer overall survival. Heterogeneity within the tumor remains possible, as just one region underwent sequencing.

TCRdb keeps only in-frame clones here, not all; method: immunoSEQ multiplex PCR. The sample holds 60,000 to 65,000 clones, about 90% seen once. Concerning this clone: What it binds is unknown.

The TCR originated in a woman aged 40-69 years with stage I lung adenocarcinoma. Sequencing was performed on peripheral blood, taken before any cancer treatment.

The CDR3 protein is CASTEGQGDSPLHF. DNA for the CDR3: TGTGCCAGCACCGAGGGACAGGGAGATTCACCCCTCCACTTT. The chain uses TRBV28 and TRBJ1-6; 9 nucleotides agree with TRBD1. V dropped 7 bases and J dropped 8; count of bases not matched to a gene: 6. CDR3 length equals 14 residues. Germline V gives CDR1 MDHEN, CDR2 SYDVKM.